These 4 T cell receptor beta chains came from one sample sequenced in a study of CD8+CD57+ T cells in acquired aplastic anemia. Sequencing was done on patients that had shown CD8+CD57+ cell expansion by flow cytometry. TCR beta VDJ and CDR3 profiles were obtained from a genomic DNA template. MiXCR was run by TCRdb on the reads, yielding one entry per CDR3 protein. The data contain some 150,000 distinct CDR3 sequences, about 54% of them singletons. The sequenced sample was sorted CD4+, CD8+, or CD8+CD57+ T cells (not recorded which) from PBMCs. These receptors were collected from a human donor with aplastic anemia.

This clonotype was observed at least ten times. The chain couples TRBV29-1 to TRBJ2-7, with D unclear. Trimming pared 2 bases from V and 0 bases from J, leaving 11 bases between. This CDR3 comprises 14 residues. Germline V CDR1 and CDR2: SQVTM, ANQGSEA. The CDR3 DNA reads as TGCAGCGTTGAACGTAACAGTGACTCCTACGAGCAGTACTTC. Protein sequence: CSVERNSDSYEQYF.

This rearrangement joins TRBV20-1 to TRBJ1-2, with TRBD1 as a possible D gene (6 bases). CDR1 and CDR2 from the germline V gene are DFQATT and SNEGSKA (reference sequence). Trimming stripped 1 base from V and 4 bases from J, with 16 bases between. CDR3 length: 15 amino acids. The CDR3 region has the DNA TGCAGTGCTAGAGGCCGGGCGGGGGGCGCCTATGGCTACACCTTC. This translates into CSARGRAGGAYGYTF.

In this sample, this clonotype turned up a few times. CDR3 DNA: TGTGCCAGTAGTCTCGAGCGGGGGGCCTACAATGAGCAGTTCTTC. Translating gives CASSLERGAYNEQFF. The gene calls are TRBV19 and TRBJ2-1, with 9 nucleotides matching TRBD2. The V gene's germline CDR1 is LNHDA and CDR2 SQIVND (reference sequence). With 5 bases clipped from V and 2 bases from J, the junction kept 4 bases outside the gene matches. The CDR3 length is 15 residues.

This clonotype has a count of ten or more. CDR3 region: CASSPGARLNRQTQYF. DNA for the CDR3: TGTGCCAGCAGCCCTGGGGCCAGGCTCAATAGGCAGACCCAGTACTTC. V and J are TRBV11-2 and TRBJ2-5; the D gene is possibly TRBD1 (5 bases). The length of the CDR3 is 16 residues. Trimming took 5 bases from V and 6 from J, leaving 22 bases between them. Germline V CDR1 and CDR2: SGHAT, FQNNGV.